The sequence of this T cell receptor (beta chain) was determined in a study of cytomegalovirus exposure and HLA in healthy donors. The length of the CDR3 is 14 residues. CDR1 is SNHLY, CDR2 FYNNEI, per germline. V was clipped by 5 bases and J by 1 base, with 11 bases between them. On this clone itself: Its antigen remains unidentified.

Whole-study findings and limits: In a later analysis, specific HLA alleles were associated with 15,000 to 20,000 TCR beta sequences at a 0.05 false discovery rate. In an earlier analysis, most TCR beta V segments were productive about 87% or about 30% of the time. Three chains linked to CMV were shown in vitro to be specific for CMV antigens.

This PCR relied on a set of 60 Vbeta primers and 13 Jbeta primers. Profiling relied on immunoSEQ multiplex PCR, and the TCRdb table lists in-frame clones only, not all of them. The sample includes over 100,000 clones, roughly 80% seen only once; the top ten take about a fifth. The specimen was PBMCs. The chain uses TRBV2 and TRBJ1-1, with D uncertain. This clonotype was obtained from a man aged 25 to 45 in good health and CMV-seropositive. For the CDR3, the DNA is TGTGCCAGCAGTACCGGGTGGAGGAACACTGAAGCTTTCTTT. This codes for CASSTGWRNTEAFF.